The 2 T cell receptor beta chains given below trace back to one sample, sequenced in a study of cytomegalovirus exposure and HLA in healthy donors. A multiplex PCR was run with 60 Vbeta primers and 13 Jbeta primers. TCRdb's copy holds only in-frame clones and misses some; the assay was immunoSEQ multiplex PCR. The sample records some 110,000 clones, roughly four fifths being singletons. Sequenced material: PBMCs. The origin of the receptors is a man over 45 in good health and CMV-seropositive.

V gene TRBV15 combines with J gene TRBJ2-3; D call uncertain. The CDR3 extends over 14 amino acids. Germline V lookup: CDR1 LNHNV, CDR2 YYDKDF (reference sequence). Trimming removed 1 base from V and 6 bases from J, with 11 bases in between. For the CDR3, the DNA is TGTGCCACCAGCAGAGTCCTCCCCCTGGATACGCAGTATTTT. This gives the protein CATSRVLPLDTQYF. The full variable domain, completed using reference TRBV15 and TRBJ2-3, is DAMVIQNPRYQVTQFGKPVTLSCSQTLNHNVMYWYQQKSSQAPKLLFHYYDKDFNNEADTPDNFQSRRPNTSFCFLDIRSPGLGDTAMYLCATSRVLPLDTQYFGPGTRLTVL.

The rearrangement uses TRBV6-4 and TRBJ1-1, with 7 bases matching TRBD1. The CDR3 length is 14 residues. Trimming cost V 6 bases and J 5 bases; bases outside gene matches: 9. Per germline, CDR1 MRHNA and CDR2 SNTAGT. CDR3 coding DNA: TGTGCCAGCAGCGCCGGGACAGAGGGTACTGAAGCTTTCTTT. Translating gives CASSAGTEGTEAFF.